This T cell receptor (beta chain) was identified in a study of blood T cell repertoires in COVID-19. On the study more broadly: COVID-19 samples collected from the United States, Italy and Spain covered acute and convalescent phases. Sources were T cells, B-cell-depleted T cells, or PBMCs; the material itself was cDNA or gDNA.

The CDR3 sequence is 13 residues long. The germline V and J ends were trimmed by 10 bases and 5 bases, with 14 bases remaining between them. The germline CDR1 and CDR2 sequences are KGHDR and SFDVKD. The repertoire was sequenced with immunoSEQ multiplex PCR; TCRdb's copy has only in-frame clones and lacks some. The sample contains 80,000 or so clones, 80% to 90% of which appear only once. What was sequenced was peripheral blood. V usage is TRBV24-1 and J usage is TRBJ1-5; D may be TRBD1 (6 bases). The source of this sequence is a man aged 55 to 69 with COVID-19, enrolled during active disease. CDR3 bases: TGTGCCACACAGAACAGGGTGGATCAGCCCCAGCATTTT. Protein sequence: CATQNRVDQPQHF.